This T cell receptor (beta chain) appears in the sequencing data of a study of CD8 T cells in Susac syndrome. The RNA, about 0.45 to 1 ug, was put through reverse transcription using random hexamers. The amplification used immunoSEQ multiplex PCR on TCR beta CDR3; it spanned 54 Vbeta and 13 Jbeta. TCRdb fed the immunoSEQ multiplex PCR reads into MiXCR, producing one record per CDR3 protein. This sample has hundreds of thousands of distinct CDR3 sequences, with about 93% found just once. The multiple sclerosis controls, all treatment-naive patients, had relapsing-remitting disease that was stable or active. The receptor comes from a human donor with multiple sclerosis. Sequencing was done on a sample of CD8+ T cells from PBMCs.

The CDR3 nucleotides read TGTGCCAGTAGTGTCCTAGCGGCCGACTACGAGCAGTACTTC. This encodes CASSVLAADYEQYF. The chain carries TRBV19 and TRBJ2-7; 7 nucleotides line up with TRBD2. The J segment lost 3 bases and the V segment lost 5 bases, leaving 7 bases of the junction unmatched. The V gene's germline CDR1 is LNHDA and CDR2 SQIVND (reference sequence). CDR3 length: 14 residues.